This TCR beta chain was documented in a study of T cell clones after liver transplantation. Across the whole study: Tolerant meant at least one year fully off immunosuppression without liver enzymes above twice normal.

Proliferating CFSE-low MLR cells were sequenced to define alloreactive TCRbeta sequences. Stimulators were graft donor PBMCs, splenocytes, lymph-node cells, or third-party PBMCs for pre-transplant recipient cells. General study findings and limits: These preliminary findings come from unstandardized post-transplant sampling times. Rather than being deleted, graft donor-reactive T cells may have moved into the graft.

Sequencing used immunoSEQ multiplex PCR; TCRdb keeps in-frame clones, though not all of them. The sample lists a few thousand clones; roughly 30% were seen once. This clone was detected a few times. The antigen remains undetermined. The receptor was derived from a human patient who received a liver transplant. Some T cells may arise from the graft donor. Sample: CD4+ T cells from cultured PBMCs.

This chain's CDR3 is CASSRGTGGDGYTF. DNA of the CDR3: TGTGCCAGCAGCCGTGGGACAGGGGGCGATGGCTACACCTTC. The rearrangement links TRBV2 to TRBJ1-2; 12 bases line up with TRBD1. Germline loops: CDR1 SNHLY, CDR2 FYNNEI. The CDR3 contains 14 residues. J lost 6 bases, V lost 6 bases, and 5 bases had no gene match.